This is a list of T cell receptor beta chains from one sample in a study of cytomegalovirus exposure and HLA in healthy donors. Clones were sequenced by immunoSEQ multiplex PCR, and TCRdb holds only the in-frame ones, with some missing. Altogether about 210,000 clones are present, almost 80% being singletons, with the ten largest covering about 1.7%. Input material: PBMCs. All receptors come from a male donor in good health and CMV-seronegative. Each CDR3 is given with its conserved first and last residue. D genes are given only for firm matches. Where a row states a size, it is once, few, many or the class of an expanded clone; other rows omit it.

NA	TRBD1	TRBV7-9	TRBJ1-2	CASSGGQVYGYTF	TGTGCCAGCAGTGGGGGACAGGTATATGGCTACACCTTC
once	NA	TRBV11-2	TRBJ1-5	CASSLVVYTGNNQPQHF	TGTGCCAGCAGCTTAGTAGTCTATACGGGGAACAATCAGCCCCAGCATTTT
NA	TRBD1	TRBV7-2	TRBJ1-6	CASSLVRGDSPLHF	TGTGCCAGCAGCTTAGTCAGGGGGGATTCACCCCTCCACTTT
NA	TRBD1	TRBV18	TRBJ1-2	CASSPRRQGSAYGYTF	TGTGCCAGCTCACCACGCCGACAGGGATCGGCTTATGGCTACACCTTC
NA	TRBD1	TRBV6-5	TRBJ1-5	CASSYRQGVWPQHF	TGTGCCAGCAGTTATAGGCAGGGGGTCTGGCCCCAGCATTTT
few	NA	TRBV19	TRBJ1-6	CASSMRANNSPLHF	TGTGCCAGTAGTATGAGGGCCAACAATTCACCCCTCCACTTT
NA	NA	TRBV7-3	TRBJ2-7	CASSLTPQGYEQYF	TGTGCCAGCAGCTTAACCCCCCAGGGATACGAGCAGTACTTC
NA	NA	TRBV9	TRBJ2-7	CASSVAQSGYEQYF	TGTGCCAGCAGCGTAGCACAGTCCGGCTACGAGCAGTACTTC
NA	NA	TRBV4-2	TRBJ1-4	CASSQGPGGNEKLFF	TGTGCCAGCAGCCAAGGGCCCGGGGGGAATGAAAAACTGTTTTTT
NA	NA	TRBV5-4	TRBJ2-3	CASSPGVVTDTQYF	TGTGCCAGCAGCCCCGGTGTGGTCACAGATACGCAGTATTTT
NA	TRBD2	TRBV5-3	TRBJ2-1	CARSLRVGVDTSGYNEQFF	TGTGCCAGAAGCTTGCGGGTGGGGGTGGATACTAGCGGATACAATGAGCAGTTCTTC
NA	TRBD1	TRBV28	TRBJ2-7	CASVRTGEAYEQYF	TGTGCCAGCGTCCGGACAGGGGAAGCCTACGAGCAGTACTTC
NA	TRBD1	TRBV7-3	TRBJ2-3	CASSFDRDADTQYF	TGTGCCAGCAGCTTTGACAGGGATGCAGATACGCAGTATTTT
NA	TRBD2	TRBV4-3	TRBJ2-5	CASSPERGAQETQYF	TGCGCCAGCAGCCCCGAGCGGGGGGCGCAAGAGACCCAGTACTTC
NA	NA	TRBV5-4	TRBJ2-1	CASSLGAGGINDEQFF	TGTGCCAGCAGCTTGGGAGCTGGCGGGATCAACGATGAGCAGTTCTTC
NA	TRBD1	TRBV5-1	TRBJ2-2	CASSLKGGKNTGELFF	TGCGCCAGCAGCTTGAAAGGGGGCAAGAACACCGGGGAGCTGTTTTTT
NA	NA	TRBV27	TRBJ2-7	CASRLPGTSSYEQYF	TGTGCCAGCAGACTACCCGGAACTAGCTCCTACGAGCAGTACTTC
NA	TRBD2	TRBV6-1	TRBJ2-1	CASKGAGGAGEQFF	TGTGCCAGCAAGGGAGCGGGGGGGGCCGGTGAGCAGTTCTTC
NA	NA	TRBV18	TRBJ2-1	CASSLQGGGSSYNEQFF	TGTGCCAGCTCACTTCAAGGGGGGGGTAGCTCCTACAATGAGCAGTTCTTC
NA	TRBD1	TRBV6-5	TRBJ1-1	CASSHRGSNTEAFF	TGTGCCAGCAGTCACAGGGGATCGAACACTGAAGCTTTCTTT
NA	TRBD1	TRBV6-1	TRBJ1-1	CASSVTGGVEAFF	TGTGCCAGCAGTGTTACAGGGGGGGTTGAAGCTTTCTTT
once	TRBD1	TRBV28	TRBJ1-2	CASSSGGGYGYTF	TGTGCCAGCAGTTCAGGGGGCGGCTATGGCTACACCTTC
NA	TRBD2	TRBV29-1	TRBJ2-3	CSVVGLAATDTQYF	TGCAGCGTTGTAGGCCTAGCGGCGACAGATACGCAGTATTTT
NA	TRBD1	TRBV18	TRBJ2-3	CASSPSETGVTDTQYF	TGTGCCAGCTCACCATCCGAGACAGGGGTCACAGATACGCAGTATTTT
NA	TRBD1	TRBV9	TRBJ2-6	CASSQTPRTGGYSGANVLTF	TGTGCCAGCAGCCAGACCCCCCGGACAGGGGGTTACTCTGGGGCCAACGTCCTGACTTTC
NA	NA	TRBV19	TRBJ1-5	CASSRPRGDGNQPQHF	TGTGCCAGTAGCCGTCCCCGGGGAGACGGCAATCAGCCCCAGCATTTT
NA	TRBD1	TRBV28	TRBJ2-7	CASSDIGTGDHEQYF	TGTGCCAGCAGTGACATCGGGACAGGGGACCACGAGCAGTACTTC
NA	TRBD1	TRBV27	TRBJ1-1	CASSWSGTGPEAFF	TGTGCCAGCAGTTGGTCCGGGACAGGGCCTGAAGCTTTCTTT
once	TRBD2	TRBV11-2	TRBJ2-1	CASSPSGSYNEQFF	TGTGCCAGCAGCCCTAGCGGATCCTACAATGAGCAGTTCTTC
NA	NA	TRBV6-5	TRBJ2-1	CASSYQVSSYNEQFF	TGTGCCAGCAGTTACCAAGTTAGCTCCTACAATGAGCAGTTCTTC
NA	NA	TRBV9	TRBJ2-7	CASSVGVGSQGSSYEQYF	TGTGCCAGCAGCGTAGGGGTCGGTTCGCAGGGGTCTTCCTACGAGCAGTACTTC
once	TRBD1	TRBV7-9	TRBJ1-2	CASSYRDRDNYGYTF	TGTGCCAGCAGCTACCGGGACAGGGACAACTATGGCTACACCTTC
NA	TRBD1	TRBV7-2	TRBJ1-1	CASSFRQGAAGTEAFF	TGTGCCAGCAGCTTTCGACAGGGGGCGGCGGGCACTGAAGCTTTCTTT
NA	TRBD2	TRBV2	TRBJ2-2	CASIWTSGYGELFF	TGTGCCAGCATTTGGACTAGCGGTTACGGGGAGCTGTTTTTT
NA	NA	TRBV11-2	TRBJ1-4	CASSLGGTRREKLFF	TGTGCCAGCAGCTTAGGGGGAACTAGGCGGGAAAAACTGTTTTTT
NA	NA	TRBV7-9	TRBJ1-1	CASSLDGQGGTEAFF	TGTGCCAGCAGCTTAGATGGGCAGGGCGGCACTGAAGCTTTCTTT
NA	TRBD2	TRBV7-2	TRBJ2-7	CASSYLAGRAYEQYF	TGTGCCAGCAGCTACCTAGCGGGCCGTGCCTACGAGCAGTACTTC
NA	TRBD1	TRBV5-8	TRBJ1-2	CASSLSDRSGYTF	TGTGCCAGCAGCCTCTCGGACAGGAGTGGCTACACCTTC
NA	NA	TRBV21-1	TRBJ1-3	CASSKVGTGEIFDTIYF	TGTGCCAGCAGCAAAGTGGGGACAGGGGAGATTTTTGACACCATATATTTT
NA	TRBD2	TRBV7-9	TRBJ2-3	CASSPIAGSTDTQYF	TGTGCCAGCAGCCCAATAGCGGGGAGCACAGATACGCAGTATTTT
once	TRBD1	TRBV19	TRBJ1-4	CASSPDRAANEKLFF	TGTGCCAGTAGTCCTGACAGGGCTGCTAATGAAAAACTGTTTTTT
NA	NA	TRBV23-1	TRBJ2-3	CASSQSYLANLDTQYF	TGCGCCAGCAGTCAATCATACCTAGCAAATTTGGATACGCAGTATTTT
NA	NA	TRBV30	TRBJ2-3	CAWSVRPSQGTQYF	TGTGCCTGGAGTGTACGACCGTCACAGGGTACGCAGTATTTT
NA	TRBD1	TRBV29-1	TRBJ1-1	CSANRGVNTEAFF	TGCAGCGCTAACAGGGGAGTTAACACTGAAGCTTTCTTT
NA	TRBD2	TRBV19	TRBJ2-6	CASTYPRLAGAGSGANVLTF	TGTGCCAGTACCTATCCGAGACTAGCGGGAGCTGGTTCTGGGGCCAACGTCCTGACTTTC
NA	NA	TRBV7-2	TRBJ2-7	CASSLGETYEQYF	TGTGCCAGCAGCTTAGGGGAGACCTACGAGCAGTACTTC
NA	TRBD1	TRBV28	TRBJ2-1	CASRSPGQGVNEQFF	TGTGCCAGCAGGTCCCCGGGACAGGGGGTTAATGAGCAGTTCTTC
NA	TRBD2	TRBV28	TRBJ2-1	CASSGDYDEQFF	TGTGCCAGCAGTGGGGACTATGATGAGCAGTTCTTC
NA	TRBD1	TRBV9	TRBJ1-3	CASSVEEGAYGNTIYF	TGTGCCAGCAGCGTAGAGGAGGGGGCATATGGAAACACCATATATTTT